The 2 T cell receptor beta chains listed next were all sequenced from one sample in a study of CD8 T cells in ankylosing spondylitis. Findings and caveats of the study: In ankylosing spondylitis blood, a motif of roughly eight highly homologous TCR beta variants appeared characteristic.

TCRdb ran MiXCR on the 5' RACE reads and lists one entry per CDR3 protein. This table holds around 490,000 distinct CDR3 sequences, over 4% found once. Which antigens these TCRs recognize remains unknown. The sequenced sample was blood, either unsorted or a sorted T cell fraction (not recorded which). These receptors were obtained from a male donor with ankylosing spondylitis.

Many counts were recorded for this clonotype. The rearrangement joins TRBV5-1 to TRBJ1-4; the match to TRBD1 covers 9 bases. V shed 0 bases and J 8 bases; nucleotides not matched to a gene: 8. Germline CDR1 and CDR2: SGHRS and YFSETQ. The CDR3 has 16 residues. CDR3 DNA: TGCGCCAGCAGCTTGGCCCCACAGGGGGCGGAAGAAAAACTGTTTTTT. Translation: CASSLAPQGAEEKLFF.

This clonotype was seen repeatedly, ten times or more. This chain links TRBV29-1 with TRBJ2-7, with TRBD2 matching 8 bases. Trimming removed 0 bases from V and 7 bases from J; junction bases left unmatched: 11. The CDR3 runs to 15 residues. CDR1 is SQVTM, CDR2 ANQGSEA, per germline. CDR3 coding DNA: TGCAGCGTTGAAGAGGCTAGCGGGCCACTGGGGGAGCAGTACTTC. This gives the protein CSVEEASGPLGEQYF.